Here is one T cell receptor beta chain with its context. Its antigen target is currently unknown. One base away there is no much larger clone; base qualities are not given. The entry originates in a study of a mutant IDH1 vaccine in newly diagnosed glioma (dated by TCRdb to 2020 to 2022). About the investigation overall: Patients received eight vaccinations in weeks 1, 3, 5, 7, 11, 15, 19 and 23, corresponding to visits V03 through V10. In the chemotherapy-containing groups, vaccination started alongside temozolomide cycles, whereas in patients who had radiotherapy alone it started 4-6 weeks after radiotherapy. Of the approximately 35 treated patients, 62.5% were male and about 40% were female, and a mean age of around 40 years was recorded. Prior to enrollment, standard therapy consisting of radiotherapy alone, temozolomide alone, or radiochemotherapy with temozolomide had been administered to patients, with the combination being received by most patients. Six visits were used for peripheral blood collection: V03 (baseline), V05, V07, V10, V12 and V13. Longitudinal TCRB deep sequencing was done for some 25 treated patients, wherever samples were available for exploratory analyses.

Libraries were prepared through the immunoSEQ multiplex PCR assay. The hsTCRB Kit was used according to the manufacturer's protocol to amplify rearranged TCR beta chain sequences. An Illumina MiSeq was used to sequence the TCRB libraries. In the authors' own workflow: Demultiplexing, trimming and gene mapping were performed with the kit vendor's proprietary platform. Not all clones reach the TCRdb copy of this immuneACCESS table, which keeps in-frame sequences only. Checked studies attribute under half of the gap to unresolved V genes and leave the rest unexplained. The DNA was the basis for D and trimming; V, J and clone size are from that table. This sample is represented by around 29,000 clones; around 90% of them were singletons. In total, the top ten clones hold around 3% of the sample. The time point label here, explained by the study, means: week 5, during vaccination. A 20-mer mutant IDH1 peptide at 300 micrograms in Montanide made up each vaccine dose, which was injected subcutaneously together with topical imiquimod. All donors had newly diagnosed IDH1-mutant astrocytomas of WHO grade 3 or 4 that showed loss of nuclear ATRX. The samples were drawn from NOA16, a multicentre, single-arm, open-label phase I trial in Germany that tested a mutant IDH1 peptide vaccine in humans for the first time. Genomic DNA for TCRB sequencing was extracted from EDTA blood using the DNeasy Blood and Tissue Kit.

What the study reported, not specific to this receptor: PBMC samples for TCRB deep sequencing were selected based on availability. According to the authors, sample limitations meant that analyses of patient blood samples could not be reproduced. Pseudoprogression appeared unrelated to alterations in the top peripheral T cell clonotypes detected by TCRB sequencing. Immune responses induced by the vaccine were seen in around 93% of patients across multiple MHC alleles.

There are 13 amino acids in the CDR3, from cysteine to phenylalanine inclusive. CDR3 DNA is the only sequence kept; it has 39 bases, read in frame from the first base. Trimming costs V 3 bases and J 4 bases, and their ends lie 9 bases apart. The germline V gene sets CDR1 to LGHNA and CDR2 to YNFKEQ. Sequenced here: peripheral blood mononuclear cells (PBMCs), sampled from a glioma patient whose treatment included an IDH1 peptide vaccine. This receptor chain uses TRBV4-2 and TRBJ1-2; the D gene assignment is ambiguous. This TCR was sampled from a woman between 40 and 50 years old with glioma. Some clones in this sample may be carry-over from other donors' samples. The CDR3 region: CASSQSWSYGYTF. DNA sequence: TGTGCCAGCAGCCAGAGCTGGTCCTATGGCTACACCTTC.